Below, 7 T cell receptor beta chains from the same sample are listed, as sequenced in a study of metastatic and nonmetastatic thyroid tumors. TCRdb re-clonotyped the PCR reads through MiXCR. This table has tens of thousands of clones, around a sixth appearing once. Patients were all untreated before their thyroid surgery. Sequencing was carried out using blood. The receptor set was obtained from a female donor with papillary thyroid cancer or a benign thyroid nodule (not recorded which). Some clones in this sample may be carry-over from other donors' samples.

This clone was detected ten times or more. Other DNA sequences in the sample encode the same CDR3. The chain is built from TRBV2 and TRBJ2-3, with TRBD2 as a possible D gene (6 bases). V gave up 5 bases and J gave up 4 bases, with 19 bases separating them. The germline gives CDR1 SNHLY, CDR2 FYNNEI. There are 16 residues in the CDR3. The CDR3 sequence: CASSRRRTGEADTQYF. For the CDR3, the DNA is TGTGCCAGCAGTAGACGTCGGACGGGGGAGGCAGATACGCAGTATTTT.

J is TRBJ1-1 and V is TRBV5-6; D unclear. The CDR3 has 14 amino acids. Trimming shortened V by 5 bases and J by 8 bases, and 19 bases separated the two germline ends. Looked up from germline, CDR1 is SGHDT and CDR2 is YYEEEE. The chain's CDR3 is CASRPGRRPKEAFF. For the CDR3, the DNA is TGTGCCAGCAGACCTGGGCGACGCCCTAAGGAAGCTTTCTTT.

The chain combines TRBV6-1 with TRBJ1-2; 8 nucleotides align to TRBD1. This CDR3 comprises 12 residues. Unmatched junction bases numbered 6, after V lost 6 bases and J lost 9 bases. CDR1 MNHNS and CDR2 SASEGT come from the germline V gene. For the CDR3, the DNA is TGTGCCAGCAGCCCAGGACAGGGACGCTACACCTTC. It codes for CASSPGQGRYTF.

The J gene is TRBJ1-1, the V gene TRBV3-1; TRBD1 aligns across 7 bases. CDR1 is LGHDT and CDR2 is YNNKEL in the germline V gene (reference sequence). The CDR3 is 18 residues long. With 0 bases clipped from V and 1 base from J, the junction kept 11 bases outside the gene matches. DNA of the CDR3: TGTGCCAGCAGCCAAGATCCCATGCGTAAGGGGGCGAACACTGAAGCTTTCTTT. Translation: CASSQDPMRKGANTEAFF.

This clone came up many times. This chain links TRBV2 with TRBJ1-1; a weak D match, TRBD1 (5 bases). Germline assignment: CDR1 SNHLY and CDR2 FYNNEI. The CDR3 is made up of 13 amino acids. With 8 bases removed from V and 0 bases from J, the gap between germline ends came to 10 bases. The CDR3 DNA sequence: TGTGCCAGCGGTAGGGGACTGAACACTGAAGCTTTCTTT. This sequence encodes CASGRGLNTEAFF.

The chain joins TRBV20-1 to TRBJ2-7; 9 bases are shared with TRBD2. Germline CDR1 and CDR2: DFQATT and SNEGSKA (reference sequence). V lost 4 bases and J lost 5; bases outside the gene matches: 9. This CDR3 has 14 amino acids. The CDR3, as DNA: TGCAGTGCTATGGATAGCGGGAGAGACCACGAGCAGTACTTC. Its translation is CSAMDSGRDHEQYF.

This clone was seen at least ten times. This chain connects TRBV4-2 to TRBJ2-2, with 12 nucleotides matching TRBD2. This CDR3 has 17 amino acids. The germline V gene encodes CDR1 LGHNA and CDR2 YNFKEQ. The V and J ends lost 4 bases and 6 bases, in that order; junction bases with no gene match: 9. The DNA of the CDR3 is TGTGCCAGCAGCCTATTCAGACTAGCGGGAGACGCCGGGGAGCTGTTTTTT. It encodes CASSLFRLAGDAGELFF.